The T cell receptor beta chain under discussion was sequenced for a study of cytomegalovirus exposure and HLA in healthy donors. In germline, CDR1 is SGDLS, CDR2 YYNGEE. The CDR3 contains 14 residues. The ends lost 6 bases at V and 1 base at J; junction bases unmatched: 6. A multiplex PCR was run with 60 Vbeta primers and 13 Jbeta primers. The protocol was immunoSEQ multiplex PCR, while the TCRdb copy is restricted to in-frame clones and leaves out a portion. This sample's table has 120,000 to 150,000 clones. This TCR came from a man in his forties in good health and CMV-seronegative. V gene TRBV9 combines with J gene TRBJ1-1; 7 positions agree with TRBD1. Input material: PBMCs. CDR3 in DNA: TGTGCCAGCACTCTGGGACAGACGAACACTGAAGCTTTCTTT. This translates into CASTLGQTNTEAFF.